This T cell receptor (beta chain) derives from a study of a mutant IDH1 vaccine in newly diagnosed glioma. In the case of this clone: Its antigen remains unidentified.

V was shortened by 5 bases and J by 6 bases, with 12 bases between the two germline ends. The CDR3 is made up of 13 amino acids. Germline CDR1 is MNHEY and CDR2 is SMNVEV (reference sequence). The time point here: week 23, last vaccination. Alongside topical imiquimod, each dose of vaccine comprised 300 ug of mutant IDH1 20-mer peptide. Clones were sequenced by immunoSEQ multiplex PCR, and TCRdb holds only the in-frame ones, with some missing. The sample includes 50,000 to 70,000 clones, 75% to 90% of them seen just once. The source of this sequence is a man between 40 and 49 years old with glioma. The material was PBMCs, obtained from a glioma patient whose treatment included an IDH1 peptide vaccine. V usage is TRBV27 and J usage is TRBJ2-3; the D is unclear. The CDR3 DNA reads TGTGCCAGCAGTCCAAATACAGCCGATACGCAGTATTTT. As protein: CASSPNTADTQYF.